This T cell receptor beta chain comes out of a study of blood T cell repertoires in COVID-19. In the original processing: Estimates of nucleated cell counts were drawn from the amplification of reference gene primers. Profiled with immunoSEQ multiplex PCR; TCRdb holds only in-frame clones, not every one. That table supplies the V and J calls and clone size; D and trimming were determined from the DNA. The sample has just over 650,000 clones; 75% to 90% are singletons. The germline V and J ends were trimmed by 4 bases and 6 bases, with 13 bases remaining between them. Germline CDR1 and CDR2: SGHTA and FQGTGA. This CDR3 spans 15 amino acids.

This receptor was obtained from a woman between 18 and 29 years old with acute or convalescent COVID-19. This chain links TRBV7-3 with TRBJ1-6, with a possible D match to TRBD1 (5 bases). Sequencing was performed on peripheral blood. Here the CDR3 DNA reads TGTGCCAGCAGCTCACAGGTTAGGGGTAATTCACCCCTCCACTTT. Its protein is CASSSQVRGNSPLHF. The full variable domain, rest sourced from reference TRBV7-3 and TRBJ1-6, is GAGVSQTPSNKVTEKGKYVELRCDPISGHTALYWYRQSLGQGPEFLIYFQGTGAADDSGLPNDRFFAVRPEGSVSTLKIQRTERGDSAVYLCASSSQVRGNSPLHFGNGTRLTVT.